This passage covers 26 T cell receptor beta chains from one sample sequenced in a study of identical twins. TCRdb fed the 5' RACE reads into MiXCR, producing one record per CDR3 protein. The sample carries roughly 350,000 distinct CDR3 sequences, 9% to 15% recorded once. This same sample was also taken into another study, of yellow fever vaccine responses in identical twins.

The sequenced material came from CD8+ T cells sorted from blood. Receptor source: a woman aged 18-29 years in good health.

This clonotype was counted many times. V usage is TRBV6-1 and J usage is TRBJ2-7; TRBD2 agrees at 7 bases. The CDR3 has 15 residues. CDR1 MNHNS and CDR2 SASEGT come from the germline V gene. V gave up 2 bases and J gave up 0 bases; unmatched junction bases: 4. Here the CDR3 DNA reads TGTGCCAGCAGTGAAAGCGCTAGCGGCTCCTACGAGCAGTACTTC. Its translation is CASSESASGSYEQYF.

This clonotype was detected only a few times. The rearrangement joins TRBV27 to TRBJ2-2; 7 nucleotides match TRBD1. CDR3 length: 16 residues. With 1 base clipped from V and 7 bases from J, the junction kept 9 bases outside the gene matches. Germline CDR1 is MNHEY and CDR2 is SMNVEV (reference sequence). CDR3 nucleotides: TGTGCCAGCAGTTTATTTCTGGCAGGGGGAGTCGGGGAGCTGTTTTTT. Its translation: CASSLFLAGGVGELFF.

In this sample, this clonotype turned up many times. The CDR3 region has the DNA TGTGCCAGCAGTTCCTGGACAGGGGACTACGAGCAGTACGTC. Its protein product is CASSSWTGDYEQYV. V and J are TRBV28 and TRBJ2-7; 9 bases align to TRBD1. The CDR3 spans 14 residues. The germline gives CDR1 MDHEN, CDR2 SYDVKM. V lost 4 bases, J lost 3 bases, and 4 bases stayed unmatched.

This clonotype was recorded at least ten times. This chain connects TRBV3-1 to TRBJ2-7; D possibly corresponds to TRBD2 (6 bases). V lost 1 base, J lost 2 bases, and 12 bases lay in between. The germline CDR1 and CDR2 sequences are LGHDT and YNNKEL (reference sequence). This CDR3 contains 15 residues. The CDR3 bases are TGTGCCAGCAGCCAAGGGGTAGCGGCTACCTACGAGCAGTACTTC. Translating gives CASSQGVAATYEQYF.

This clonotype was seen once. This chain connects TRBV20-1 to TRBJ2-6; no definite D call. The ends were cut back, 4 bases at V and 0 bases at J, with 10 bases in the middle. The CDR3 is 15 amino acids. Germline V gene sequence: CDR1 DFQATT, CDR2 SNEGSKA (reference sequence). The CDR3 reads CSATAANSGANVLTF. CDR3 nucleotides: TGCAGTGCTACAGCAGCGAACTCTGGGGCCAACGTCCTGACTTTC.

This clonotype was found many times. This rearrangement joins TRBV5-1 to TRBJ2-1; 9 positions agree with TRBD1. Germline V lookup: CDR1 SGHRS, CDR2 YFSETQ. The CDR3 runs 14 residues. Trimming at V came to 4 bases and at J to 5 bases, leaving 4 bases not matched to a gene. The CDR3 protein is CASSTGQGNNEQFF. In DNA form, the CDR3 reads TGCGCCAGCAGCACAGGACAGGGGAACAATGAGCAGTTCTTC.

This clonotype was seen a few times. The V call is TRBV27, the J call TRBJ1-1; D gene unclear. CDR3 length: 15 residues. The germline V gene has CDR1 MNHEY and CDR2 SMNVEV (reference sequence). Deletions cut 2 bases from V and 1 base from J, with 11 bases between. CDR3 in DNA: TGTGCCAGCAGTTTAAAACGGATTGGGAACACTGAAGCTTTCTTT. Its translation is CASSLKRIGNTEAFF.

This sequence joins TRBV19 and TRBJ2-5; D is unresolved. The CDR3 consists of 13 residues. Trimming took off 5 bases at V and 5 bases at J, with 12 bases between the two ends. Germline V gene sequence: CDR1 LNHDA, CDR2 SQIVND (reference sequence). CDR3 residues: CASSFLHGETQYF. The CDR3 DNA sequence: TGTGCCAGTAGTTTTCTGCATGGGGAGACCCAGTACTTC.

This clonotype was detected many times. This chain links TRBV6-4 with TRBJ2-3; TRBD1 aligns across 7 bases. Germline V lookup: CDR1 MRHNA, CDR2 SNTAGT. V lost 3 bases to trimming and J lost 3 bases; unmatched junction nucleotides: 6. This CDR3 has 15 amino acids. CDR3 amino acids: CASSEGTEATDTQYF. The DNA of the CDR3 is TGTGCCAGCAGTGAAGGGACAGAGGCAACAGATACGCAGTATTTT.

In this sample, this clonotype turned up a few times. The V gene is TRBV28, the J gene TRBJ2-7, with a weak D call TRBD1 (5 bases). The germline CDR1 and CDR2 sequences are MDHEN and SYDVKM. The CDR3 totals 14 residues. With 10 bases removed from V and 6 bases from J, the gap between germline ends came to 22 bases. The DNA of the CDR3 is TGTGCCACCTCCCAGGGTTCCCGGGCGGTCGAGCAGTACGTC. Residues: CATSQGSRAVEQYV.

This clonotype has a count of ten or more. CDR3: CASSLIFAGAFSNQPQHF. CDR3 sequence (DNA): TGTGCCAGCAGCTTGATTTTTGCCGGGGCTTTTAGCAATCAGCCCCAGCATTTT. V gene TRBV5-5 combines with J gene TRBJ1-5, with D maybe TRBD1 (5 bases). Per germline, CDR1 SGHKS and CDR2 YYEKEE (reference sequence). V was trimmed by 1 base and J by 0 bases, leaving 17 bases between them. The CDR3 contains 18 residues.

This clonotype was seen a few times. The gene calls are TRBV7-8 and TRBJ2-7, with a weak D call TRBD1 (5 bases). CDR3 length: 15 residues. Trimming took off 3 bases at V and 4 bases at J, with 16 bases between the two ends. The germline gives CDR1 SGHVS, CDR2 FQNEAQ. CDR3 bases: TGTGCCAGCAGCTTTAGGTCAGGGATTGGGTACGAGCAGTACTTC. It codes for CASSFRSGIGYEQYF.

This chain joins TRBV20-1 and TRBJ2-7; 7 bases fit TRBD2. V shed 6 bases and J 4 bases; nucleotides not matched to a gene: 9. Germline assignment: CDR1 DFQATT and CDR2 SNEGSKA (reference sequence). This CDR3 region has 13 residues. The CDR3 is CSARRGLQYEQYV. In DNA, the CDR3 is TGCAGTGCCAGACGGGGACTACAGTACGAGCAGTACGTC.

The V gene is TRBV28, the J gene TRBJ2-7, with D maybe TRBD2 (6 bases). The length of the CDR3 is 14 residues. V was shortened by 5 bases and J by 5 bases, with 16 bases between the two germline ends. Germline CDR1 MDHEN, CDR2 SYDVKM. DNA of the CDR3: TGTGCCAGCAGTAGTCTGGTCAGGAGGGACGAGCAGTACTTC. This sequence encodes CASSSLVRRDEQYF.

The chain carries TRBV4-1 and TRBJ2-7, with TRBD1 matching over 9 bases. Germline CDR1 reads MGHRA; CDR2 reads YSYEKL. The CDR3 runs 15 residues. The junction had 8 bases not matched to a gene; V was cut back by 4 bases and J by 4 bases. CDR3 nucleotides: TGCGCCAGCAGCCCGAAGACAGGGGGAATGTACGAGCAGTACTTC. Translated, it gives CASSPKTGGMYEQYF.

This clonotype was detected only a few times. The chain recombines TRBV6-1 with TRBJ1-5, with D possibly matching TRBD1 (5 bases). Trimming took 6 bases from V and 5 from J, leaving 11 bases between them. Germline V gene sequence: CDR1 MNHNS, CDR2 SASEGT. CDR3 length equals 13 residues. The CDR3 spells CASSKTEYQPQHF. CDR3 DNA sequence: TGTGCCAGCAGCAAGACAGAATATCAGCCCCAGCATTTT.

This clonotype was recorded a few times. CDR3 in DNA: TGTGCCAGCCTCGGACAGGGAGGATATGGGGCCAACGTCCTGACTTTC. This gives the protein CASLGQGGYGANVLTF. The chain employs TRBV6-1 and TRBJ2-6, with TRBD1 identical over 8 bases. CDR3 length: 16 residues. Germline values: CDR1 MNHNS, CDR2 SASEGT. Trimming took 8 bases from V and 3 from J; bases not matched to a gene: 9.

The table lists this clonotype with many counts. This chain uses TRBV5-1 with TRBJ2-4; D could derive from TRBD1 or TRBD2 (6 bases each). Germline values: CDR1 SGHRS, CDR2 YFSETQ. V lost 5 bases and J 1 base, leaving 13 bases between the germline ends. The CDR3 consists of 15 residues. The CDR3 DNA sequence: TGCGCCAGCAGTAGCGGAGGGGGTGCCAAAAACATTCAGTACTTC. Protein: CASSSGGGAKNIQYF.

This clonotype turned up a few times. The chain combines TRBV4-1 with TRBJ1-5; maybe TRBD1 (5 bases). Per germline, CDR1 MGHRA and CDR2 YSYEKL. V dropped 1 base and J dropped 5 bases, with 9 bases sitting between them. The CDR3 covers 14 residues. CDR3 nucleotides: TGCGCCAGCAGCCAAGTTGGAGGGGATCAGCCCCAGCATTTT. Its protein product is CASSQVGGDQPQHF.

This clonotype turned up a few times. The chain employs TRBV27 and TRBJ2-2; D is uncertain. Germline V gene lookup returns CDR1 MNHEY and CDR2 SMNVEV (reference sequence). CDR3 size: 12 residues. V lost 5 bases and J lost 4, with 5 bases in between. DNA for the CDR3: TGTGCCAGCAGTGAGGCCACCGGGGAGCTGTTTTTT. Amino acid sequence: CASSEATGELFF.

This clonotype was seen a handful of times. The chain carries TRBV13 and TRBJ2-5; 7 bases match TRBD1. V lost 4 bases and J lost 5; bases outside the gene matches: 7. This CDR3 comprises 14 residues. Germline CDR1 PRHDT, CDR2 FYEKMQ (reference sequence). The CDR3 DNA is TGTGCCAGCAGCTCACAGACAGGGCGGGAGACCCAGTACTTC. Translating it yields CASSSQTGRETQYF.

The chain employs TRBV20-1 and TRBJ2-3; D is perhaps TRBD1 (6 bases). CDR3 size: 13 residues. V was cut by 5 bases and J by 2 bases, with 11 bases left in between. The V gene's germline CDR1 is DFQATT and CDR2 SNEGSKA (reference sequence). CDR3 sequence (DNA): TGCAGTGCTGGGGGCTCCTTCACAGATACGCAGTATTTT. Its protein product is CSAGGSFTDTQYF.

J is TRBJ1-6 and V is TRBV7-9; TRBD1 agrees at 7 bases. With V trimmed by 3 bases and J by 14 bases, 7 bases remained unmatched. This CDR3 has 13 residues. Germline V gene lookup returns CDR1 SEHNR and CDR2 FQNEAQ (reference sequence). The CDR3 protein is CASSFEPQGSLHF. The CDR3 DNA is TGTGCCAGCAGCTTTGAACCACAGGGGTCCCTCCACTTT.

This chain links TRBV5-6 with TRBJ2-1; 8 nucleotides line up with TRBD2. Germline-derived CDR1 and CDR2 are SGHDT and YYEEEE. V lost 2 bases, J lost 5 bases, and 3 bases stayed unmatched. The CDR3 is made up of 14 amino acids. The CDR3 DNA is TGTGCCAGCAGCTTCCCGGGAGGGGACAATGAGCAGTTCTTC. Residues: CASSFPGGDNEQFF.

This clonotype was seen only a few times. The chain is built from TRBV4-1 and TRBJ1-1; D remains unclear. V lost 0 bases to trimming and J lost 1 base, with 6 bases between them. CDR1 is MGHRA and CDR2 is YSYEKL in the germline V gene. This CDR3 is built from 14 residues. The CDR3 DNA reads as TGCGCCAGCAGCCAAGAAGGTGAGAACACTGAAGCTTTCTTT. This encodes CASSQEGENTEAFF.

This rearrangement joins TRBV12-3 or TRBV12-4 to TRBJ2-2; no clear D gene. The length of the CDR3 is 14 residues. V was shortened by 7 bases and J by 3 bases, with 12 bases between the two germline ends. In nucleotides, the CDR3 is TGTGCCAGCACCCCCGGGTCCGACACCGGGGAGCTGTTTTTT. As protein: CASTPGSDTGELFF.